These T cell receptor beta chains were read from a single sample in a study of blood T cell repertoires in COVID-19. This table comes from immunoSEQ multiplex PCR, and its TCRdb copy is limited to in-frame clones, with some not included. The sample has 100,000 or so clones; about 89% are singletons. The sequencing input was peripheral blood. These receptor sequences come from a man between 50 and 59 years old with active COVID-19. Both conserved end residues are part of each CDR3. D genes are given only for firm matches. Size tells how often a clone was seen (once, few, many) or the class of an expanded clone, and some rows leave it out.

j_call: TRBJ1-5
v_call: TRBV30
d_call: -
clone_size: -
cdr3_aa: CAWRGQGNQPQHF
cdr3_nt: TGTGCCTGGAGAGGGCAGGGAAATCAGCCCCAGCATTTT

j_call: TRBJ1-3
v_call: TRBV6-1
d_call: -
clone_size: -
cdr3_aa: CASSEVYSSGNTIYF
cdr3_nt: TGTGCCAGCAGTGAAGTATACAGCTCTGGAAACACCATATATTTT

j_call: TRBJ2-3
v_call: TRBV11-3
d_call: -
clone_size: -
cdr3_aa: CASSPPLADTQYF
cdr3_nt: TGTGCCAGCAGCCCCCCCCTAGCAGATACGCAGTATTTT

j_call: TRBJ2-7
v_call: TRBV3-1/TRBV3-2
d_call: -
clone_size: once
cdr3_aa: CASSQAGRGLTYEQYF
cdr3_nt: TGTGCCAGCAGCCAAGCAGGCAGGGGTCTCACTTACGAGCAGTACTTC

j_call: TRBJ2-5
v_call: TRBV12-3/TRBV12-4
d_call: -
clone_size: -
cdr3_aa: CASSSGGWVTQYF
cdr3_nt: TGTGCCAGCAGTTCGGGGGGCTGGGTGACCCAGTACTTC

j_call: TRBJ2-1
v_call: TRBV15
d_call: -
clone_size: -
cdr3_aa: CATSASGNEQFF
cdr3_nt: TGTGCCACCAGCGCCTCCGGGAATGAGCAGTTCTTC

j_call: TRBJ1-5
v_call: TRBV3-1/TRBV3-2
d_call: -
clone_size: -
cdr3_aa: CASSQGGRYQPQHF
cdr3_nt: TGTGCCAGCAGCCAAGGAGGGCGTTATCAGCCCCAGCATTTT

j_call: TRBJ1-3
v_call: TRBV7-9
d_call: -
clone_size: -
cdr3_aa: CASNQDGGLSGNTIYF
cdr3_nt: TGTGCCAGCAATCAGGACGGCGGGCTCTCTGGAAACACCATATATTTT

j_call: TRBJ2-1
v_call: TRBV2
d_call: -
clone_size: -
cdr3_aa: CASSLVGQLAYNEQFF
cdr3_nt: TGTGCCAGCAGCCTTGTTGGACAGCTGGCCTACAATGAGCAGTTCTTC

j_call: TRBJ1-1
v_call: TRBV6-5
d_call: TRBD1
clone_size: -
cdr3_aa: CASRPRQGENTEAFF
cdr3_nt: TGTGCCAGCAGACCCCGACAGGGCGAGAACACTGAAGCTTTCTTT

j_call: TRBJ2-1
v_call: TRBV6-2/TRBV6-3
d_call: TRBD2
clone_size: -
cdr3_aa: CASSLTSGSYNEQFF
cdr3_nt: TGTGCCAGCAGCCTAACTAGCGGGAGCTACAATGAGCAGTTCTTC

j_call: TRBJ1-4
v_call: TRBV2
d_call: -
clone_size: -
cdr3_aa: CASRAATNEKLFF
cdr3_nt: TGTGCCAGCAGGGCAGCAACTAATGAAAAACTGTTTTTT

j_call: TRBJ2-3
v_call: TRBV7-2
d_call: -
clone_size: -
cdr3_aa: CASSSPRAALHTDTQYF
cdr3_nt: TGTGCCAGCAGCTCCCCGAGGGCCGCTCTTCACACAGATACGCAGTATTTT

j_call: TRBJ2-3
v_call: TRBV2
d_call: TRBD2
clone_size: -
cdr3_aa: CASGRGSGRRVDTQYF
cdr3_nt: TGTGCCAGCGGCCGGGGTAGCGGGAGGCGGGTAGATACGCAGTATTTT

j_call: TRBJ2-7
v_call: TRBV7-8
d_call: -
clone_size: -
cdr3_aa: CASSLQGYEQYF
cdr3_nt: TGTGCCAGCAGCCTACAGGGCTACGAGCAGTACTTC

j_call: TRBJ1-4
v_call: TRBV18
d_call: -
clone_size: -
cdr3_aa: CASSPPSAEAEKLFF
cdr3_nt: TGTGCCAGCTCACCACCGTCCGCCGAGGCTGAAAAACTGTTTTTT

j_call: TRBJ2-1
v_call: TRBV13
d_call: TRBD2
clone_size: -
cdr3_aa: CASSSKTSGRGNEQFF
cdr3_nt: TGTGCCAGCAGCTCAAAAACTAGCGGGAGAGGGAATGAGCAGTTCTTC

j_call: TRBJ1-2
v_call: TRBV12-3/TRBV12-4
d_call: -
clone_size: -
cdr3_aa: CASSTRTNGYTF
cdr3_nt: TGTGCCAGCAGTACCCGGACAAATGGCTACACCTTC

j_call: TRBJ2-1
v_call: TRBV6-6
d_call: TRBD1
clone_size: -
cdr3_aa: CASSGRDRVYNEQFF
cdr3_nt: TGTGCCAGCAGTGGACGAGACAGGGTGTACAATGAGCAGTTCTTC

j_call: TRBJ1-2
v_call: TRBV7-9
d_call: -
clone_size: -
cdr3_aa: CASSGSGVNYGYTF
cdr3_nt: TGTGCCAGCAGCGGGAGTGGGGTGAACTATGGCTACACCTTC

j_call: TRBJ1-1
v_call: TRBV3-1/TRBV3-2
d_call: -
clone_size: -
cdr3_aa: CASSQEGQAMNTEAFF
cdr3_nt: TGTGCCAGCAGCCAAGAGGGGCAAGCCATGAACACTGAAGCTTTCTTT

j_call: TRBJ2-2
v_call: TRBV5-1
d_call: TRBD2
clone_size: -
cdr3_aa: CASSLELAGGPGTGELFF
cdr3_nt: TGCGCCAGCAGCTTGGAACTAGCGGGGGGGCCAGGAACCGGGGAGCTGTTTTTT

j_call: TRBJ2-7
v_call: TRBV5-1
d_call: TRBD1
clone_size: -
cdr3_aa: CASSGDRFDEQYF
cdr3_nt: TGCGCCAGCAGCGGGGACAGGTTTGACGAGCAGTACTTC

j_call: TRBJ2-3
v_call: TRBV15
d_call: -
clone_size: -
cdr3_aa: CATSRGQGRADTQYF
cdr3_nt: TGTGCCACCAGCAGAGGGCAGGGAAGGGCAGATACGCAGTATTTT

j_call: TRBJ2-6
v_call: TRBV2
d_call: TRBD1
clone_size: -
cdr3_aa: CASTRDRSPGANVLTF
cdr3_nt: TGTGCCAGCACCAGGGACAGGTCGCCTGGGGCCAACGTCCTGACTTTC

j_call: TRBJ2-1
v_call: TRBV11-2
d_call: -
clone_size: once
cdr3_aa: CASSKTVGAYNEQFF
cdr3_nt: TGTGCCAGCAGCAAAACAGTCGGCGCCTACAATGAGCAGTTCTTC

j_call: TRBJ1-5
v_call: TRBV6-6
d_call: -
clone_size: -
cdr3_aa: CASSYSRDFNQPQHF
cdr3_nt: TGTGCCAGCAGTTACTCTAGGGACTTCAATCAGCCCCAGCATTTT

j_call: TRBJ1-1
v_call: TRBV10-1
d_call: TRBD1
clone_size: -
cdr3_aa: CASSPGQGTSEAFF
cdr3_nt: TGCGCCAGCAGTCCCGGACAGGGGACCTCTGAAGCTTTCTTT

j_call: TRBJ2-3
v_call: TRBV11-2
d_call: -
clone_size: -
cdr3_aa: CASSSTGNTQYF
cdr3_nt: TGTGCCAGCAGCTCTACGGGTAATACGCAGTATTTT

j_call: TRBJ2-1
v_call: TRBV27
d_call: TRBD2
clone_size: -
cdr3_aa: CASSHRPPGLAGVNEQFF
cdr3_nt: TGTGCCAGCAGCCACCGTCCACCGGGACTAGCGGGAGTCAATGAGCAGTTCTTC

j_call: TRBJ2-4
v_call: TRBV30
d_call: -
clone_size: -
cdr3_aa: CAWSVGGVQAAIQYF
cdr3_nt: TGTGCCTGGAGTGTAGGAGGAGTACAAGCGGCCATTCAGTACTTC

j_call: TRBJ2-7
v_call: TRBV5-1
d_call: -
clone_size: -
cdr3_aa: CASSGAGDYEQYF
cdr3_nt: TGCGCCAGCAGCGGGGCAGGCGACTACGAGCAGTACTTC

j_call: TRBJ2-2
v_call: TRBV19
d_call: TRBD1
clone_size: -
cdr3_aa: CASSVARVRGIAGELFF
cdr3_nt: TGTGCCAGTAGTGTGGCCCGGGTCAGGGGGATCGCCGGGGAGCTGTTTTTT

j_call: TRBJ1-5
v_call: TRBV12-5
d_call: -
clone_size: few
cdr3_aa: CASGLAHSNQPQHF
cdr3_nt: TGTGCTAGTGGTTTGGCCCATAGCAATCAGCCCCAGCATTTT

j_call: TRBJ2-2
v_call: TRBV11-3
d_call: -
clone_size: -
cdr3_aa: CASSSAPRLARTNTGELFF
cdr3_nt: TGTGCCAGCAGCTCGGCCCCCCGGCTAGCGAGGACGAACACCGGGGAGCTGTTTTTT

j_call: TRBJ2-5
v_call: TRBV7-6
d_call: TRBD2
clone_size: -
cdr3_aa: CASSRSGGALGETQYF
cdr3_nt: TGTGCCAGCAGCAGAAGCGGGGGGGCCCTTGGAGAGACCCAGTACTTC

j_call: TRBJ1-2
v_call: TRBV6-5
d_call: -
clone_size: -
cdr3_aa: CASRAGRALNYGYTF
cdr3_nt: TGTGCCAGCAGGGCGGGACGGGCCCTAAACTATGGCTACACCTTC

j_call: TRBJ1-1
v_call: TRBV2
d_call: TRBD1
clone_size: -
cdr3_aa: CASSARPGGASVAFF
cdr3_nt: TGTGCCAGCAGTGCTCGGCCAGGGGGCGCTTCGGTTGCTTTCTTT

j_call: TRBJ2-2
v_call: TRBV21-1
d_call: -
clone_size: -
cdr3_aa: CASSKAASGDTGELFF
cdr3_nt: TGTGCCAGCAGCAAAGCGGCTAGCGGGGACACCGGGGAGCTGTTTTTT

j_call: TRBJ1-5
v_call: TRBV19
d_call: -
clone_size: -
cdr3_aa: CASSRFGTGIGNQPQHF
cdr3_nt: TGTGCCAGTAGTAGGTTCGGCACGGGGATAGGCAATCAGCCCCAGCATTTT

j_call: TRBJ1-4
v_call: TRBV29-1
d_call: -
clone_size: -
cdr3_aa: CSVGWGEGANEKLFF
cdr3_nt: TGCAGCGTTGGGTGGGGGGAAGGAGCTAATGAAAAACTGTTTTTT

j_call: TRBJ2-7
v_call: TRBV3-1/TRBV3-2
d_call: TRBD2
clone_size: -
cdr3_aa: CASSNFGRGSYEQYF
cdr3_nt: TGTGCCAGCAGCAATTTCGGGCGGGGGTCCTACGAGCAGTACTTC

j_call: TRBJ2-2
v_call: TRBV7-2
d_call: -
clone_size: -
cdr3_aa: CASSLSGNTGELFF
cdr3_nt: TGTGCCAGCAGCTTGTCAGGGAACACCGGGGAGCTGTTTTTT

j_call: TRBJ1-1
v_call: TRBV2
d_call: TRBD1
clone_size: -
cdr3_aa: CASRDTGGEGTEAFF
cdr3_nt: TGTGCCAGCAGAGACACAGGGGGAGAAGGGACTGAAGCTTTCTTT

j_call: TRBJ1-6
v_call: TRBV14
d_call: -
clone_size: -
cdr3_aa: CASSQGAHSPLHF
cdr3_nt: TGTGCCAGCAGCCAGGGGGCACATTCACCCCTCCACTTT

j_call: TRBJ2-4
v_call: TRBV11-3
d_call: TRBD1
clone_size: -
cdr3_aa: CASRSNRGTKNIQYF
cdr3_nt: TGTGCCAGCAGATCTAACAGGGGAACCAAAAACATTCAGTACTTC

j_call: TRBJ2-3
v_call: TRBV6-1
d_call: TRBD1
clone_size: few
cdr3_aa: CASSEGQGADTQYF
cdr3_nt: TGTGCCAGCAGTGAAGGACAGGGGGCAGATACGCAGTATTTT

j_call: TRBJ1-3
v_call: TRBV3-1/TRBV3-2
d_call: -
clone_size: -
cdr3_aa: CASSPSGAGNTIYF
cdr3_nt: TGTGCCAGCAGCCCCTCCGGGGCTGGAAACACCATATATTTT

j_call: TRBJ2-7
v_call: TRBV7-6
d_call: TRBD2
clone_size: -
cdr3_aa: CASSLGLAGGSYEQYF
cdr3_nt: TGTGCCAGCAGCTTAGGACTAGCGGGGGGCTCCTACGAGCAGTACTTC

j_call: TRBJ2-7
v_call: TRBV7-9
d_call: TRBD1
clone_size: once
cdr3_aa: CASSLTGGHSYEQYF
cdr3_nt: TGTGCCAGCAGCTTGACAGGGGGCCACTCCTACGAGCAGTACTTC

j_call: TRBJ1-3
v_call: TRBV18
d_call: TRBD1
clone_size: -
cdr3_aa: CASSPGQGTYTIYF
cdr3_nt: TGTGCCAGCTCACCGGGACAGGGTACCTACACCATATATTTT

j_call: TRBJ2-7
v_call: TRBV27
d_call: TRBD2
clone_size: -
cdr3_aa: CASSLAGAYEQYF
cdr3_nt: TGTGCCAGCAGTTTAGCGGGGGCCTACGAGCAGTACTTC

j_call: TRBJ2-7
v_call: TRBV6-5
d_call: TRBD2
clone_size: -
cdr3_aa: CASSWTSGGSSYEQYF
cdr3_nt: TGTGCCAGCAGTTGGACTAGCGGGGGAAGCTCCTACGAGCAGTACTTC

j_call: TRBJ1-2
v_call: TRBV2
d_call: -
clone_size: -
cdr3_aa: CASSPRDIPYGYTF
cdr3_nt: TGTGCCAGCAGTCCCCGGGACATCCCCTATGGCTACACCTTC